This TCR beta chain was profiled in a study of T cells after yellow fever vaccination. Germline CDR1 is MNHEY and CDR2 is SVGEGT. The junction had 6 bases not matched to a gene; V was cut back by 6 bases and J by 4 bases. The CDR3 loop spans 15 amino acids. This clonotype occurred a few times. Its antigen is undetermined. MiXCR, applied by TCRdb to the 5' RACE reads, yields one record per CDR3 protein. The sample comprises under 600,000 distinct CDR3 sequences, about a fifth of which are singletons, and 15% to 20% rests with the top ten. Broader study findings: Most primary-vaccination clones reappeared after the booster (just under 98% CD4, more than 70% CD8).

The input for sequencing was PBMCs, taken 21 days after the first yellow fever vaccination. This TCR was recovered from a man younger than 30 who received the YFV17D yellow fever vaccine. The rearrangement links TRBV6-2 or TRBV6-3 to TRBJ1-5; the match to TRBD1 covers 10 bases. CDR3 coding DNA: TGTGCCAGCAGCACTAGGACAGGGGGGAATCAGCCCCAGCATTTT. This codes for CASSTRTGGNQPQHF.